Listed below are T cell receptor beta chains from one sample, sequenced in a study of T cells in Graves' hyperthyroidism and ophthalmopathy. Each CDR3 protein is one row after TCRdb ran MiXCR on the multiplex PCR reads. The table shows tens of thousands of distinct CDR3 sequences, with roughly half occurring only once. The specimen was blood. The origin of the receptors is a woman between 45 and 65 years old with Graves' ophthalmopathy. Each CDR3 is given with its conserved first and last residue. A D gene is named only where the DNA matches it firmly. Some rows mark clone size as missing; the rest say once, few, many or name a class of expanded clone.

clone size,V gene,J gene,D gene,CDR3 DNA,CDR3 protein
-,TRBV5-6,TRBJ2-1,TRBD2,TGTGCCAGCCGCTACCTAGGGAGGGCCGCCAATGAGCAGTTCTTC,CASRYLGRAANEQFF
many,TRBV11-3,TRBJ2-7,TRBD1,TGTGCCAGCAGCCCCCGGACAGGGGCGGCCTACGAGCAGTACTTC,CASSPRTGAAYEQYF
medium-sized,TRBV24-1,TRBJ1-5,TRBD1,TGTGCCACCAGTGCCACCGGGACAGGGTATCAGCCCCAGCATTTT,CATSATGTGYQPQHF
-,TRBV20-1,TRBJ1-2,-,TGCAGTGCTAAAGGACATTTCTGGGGCTACACCTTC,CSAKGHFWGYTF
many,TRBV12-3/TRBV12-4,TRBJ2-2,-,TGTGCCAGCAGCCTGGTTTCCACCGGGGAGCTGTTTTTT,CASSLVSTGELFF
many,TRBV12-3/TRBV12-4,TRBJ2-7,-,TGTGCCAGCAGTGCCGGGGCCTACGAGCAGTACTTC,CASSAGAYEQYF
-,TRBV24-1,TRBJ2-7,TRBD2,TGTGCCACCAGGGGTAGCGGGGGGACAGCCTACGAGCAGTACTTC,CATRGSGGTAYEQYF
-,TRBV29-1,TRBJ1-5,-,TGCAGCGTTGGCATCAATCAGCCCCAGCATTTT,CSVGINQPQHF
-,TRBV29-1,TRBJ2-1,-,TGCAGCGCCGGGGGGCAGGGGTATAATGAGCAGTTCTTC,CSAGGQGYNEQFF
-,TRBV7-8,TRBJ2-5,TRBD1,TGTGCCAGCAGCTACGGGACAGGCGACTTTCAAGAGACCCAGTACTTC,CASSYGTGDFQETQYF
many,TRBV4-2,TRBJ2-5,TRBD2,TGTGCCAGCAGCCAAGAGAGAAGCGGGGGTTCAGAGACCCAGTACTTC,CASSQERSGGSETQYF
many,TRBV19,TRBJ1-1,-,TGTGCCAGTAGTCCCAGGACAGTTGAAGCTTTCTTT,CASSPRTVEAFF
many,TRBV11-3,TRBJ1-6,TRBD1,TGTGCCAGCAGCTTGACAGGGTCTGGGGATTCACCCCTCCACTTT,CASSLTGSGDSPLHF
many,TRBV2,TRBJ2-7,-,TGTGCCAGCAGTGAATATCGTAGGGCCACCTACGAGCAGTACTTC,CASSEYRRATYEQYF
once,TRBV7-9,TRBJ1-4,-,TGTGCCAGCAGCTTAGAAGGGGCCTCTAATGGGAAACTGTTTTTT,CASSLEGASNGKLFF
many,TRBV25-1,TRBJ1-1,-,TGTGCCAGCAGTGGGACAGTCGCTAAAGCTTTCTTT,CASSGTVAKAFF
medium-sized,TRBV10-2,TRBJ1-5,-,TGCGCCAGCACCCCTTGGGCGGGTCAGCCCCAGCATTTT,CASTPWAGQPQHF
many,TRBV9,TRBJ2-2,-,TGTGCCAGCAGCGAGCCAGGGGCGGGCGGGGAGCTGTTTTTT,CASSEPGAGGELFF
many,TRBV6-6,TRBJ1-2,TRBD1,TGTGCCAGCAGCTCACCGGGACAGGGACTCAACTATGGCTACACCTTC,CASSSPGQGLNYGYTF
many,TRBV14,TRBJ2-5,TRBD2,TGTGCCAGCAGCCAAGAAAGAGGGACTAGCGTAGAGACCCAGTACTTC,CASSQERGTSVETQYF
medium-sized,TRBV20-1,TRBJ1-6,-,TGCAGTGCTAGTGCTGGGCTGCTTAATTCACCCCTCCACTTT,CSASAGLLNSPLHF
-,TRBV19,TRBJ2-7,-,TGTGCCAGTAGTGGGGGGGGGGGCAGCGAGCAGTACTTC,CASSGGGGSEQYF
few,TRBV10-3,TRBJ2-1,-,TGTGCCATCAAGCTTAGGCATGAGCAGTTCTTC,CAIKLRHEQFF
-,TRBV7-2,TRBJ2-5,-,TGTGCCAGCAGCCCGGGGCCCCAGGGGACCCGCAAGACCCAGTACTTC,CASSPGPQGTRKTQYF